Listed below are T cell receptor beta chains from one sample, sequenced in a study of CD8+CD57+ T cells in acquired aplastic anemia. TCRdb itself ran the reads through MiXCR, one entry per CDR3 protein. Of about 290,000 distinct CDR3 sequences in the sample, approximately 57% are singletons; the top ten hold roughly 1.3%. Sequenced input: sorted CD4+, CD8+, or CD8+CD57+ T cells (not recorded which) from PBMCs. These receptor sequences come from a human donor with aplastic anemia. CDR3s include the opening cysteine and the closing phenylalanine or tryptophan. Fields, in order: J gene, V gene, CDR3 protein.

J: TRBJ1-5
V: TRBV7-8
CDR3: CASSSRGWESNQPQHF

J: TRBJ1-6
V: TRBV20-1
CDR3: CSARDGGLLNPPLHF

J: TRBJ1-6
V: TRBV25-1
CDR3: CASSEQGWGWSPLHF

J: TRBJ2-7
V: TRBV2
CDR3: CASTHDRGLVYEQYF

J: TRBJ2-7
V: TRBV5-1
CDR3: CASSLVGTAYEQYF

J: TRBJ2-5
V: TRBV19
CDR3: CASSIGGGTGEETQYF

J: TRBJ2-1
V: TRBV9
CDR3: CASSVGAISNEQFF

J: TRBJ1-1
V: TRBV7-6
CDR3: CASSSGIGTEAFF

J: TRBJ2-7
V: TRBV20-1
CDR3: CSANPGAGNSYEQYF

J: TRBJ2-7
V: TRBV20-1
CDR3: CSARLRGYAYEQYF

J: TRBJ1-1
V: TRBV7-7
CDR3: CASSLSPSTEAFF

J: TRBJ1-5
V: TRBV7-8
CDR3: CASSSSRVFGNQPQHF

J: TRBJ2-1
V: TRBV7-3
CDR3: CASSAAASGSHNEQFF

J: TRBJ2-5
V: TRBV29-1
CDR3: CSVADMGETQYF

J: TRBJ2-2
V: TRBV6-7
CDR3: CARIDSASNTGELFF

J: TRBJ2-7
V: TRBV7-9
CDR3: CASSPRTPLEQYF

J: TRBJ2-7
V: TRBV5-1
CDR3: CASSWGRGVVPHEQYF

J: TRBJ2-7
V: TRBV20-1
CDR3: CSAPMREVPSYEQYF

J: TRBJ2-1
V: TRBV2
CDR3: CASSEWVTYNEQFF

J: TRBJ1-2
V: TRBV10-3
CDR3: CAISTGEVEYYSYTF

J: TRBJ2-5
V: TRBV2
CDR3: CASLKMGSGETQYF

J: TRBJ2-1
V: TRBV20-1
CDR3: CSASGLAGGPIDELFF

J: TRBJ1-2
V: TRBV10-3
CDR3: CAIRDREGDGYGYTF

J: TRBJ1-2
V: TRBV24-1
CDR3: CATSDLQGRSGYGYTF

J: TRBJ2-2
V: TRBV7-9
CDR3: CASSGRENTGELFF

J: TRBJ1-2
V: TRBV20-1
CDR3: CSARDGGGGDGYTF

J: TRBJ2-3
V: TRBV6-5
CDR3: CASSGGGANTDTQYF

J: TRBJ2-7
V: TRBV10-3
CDR3: CAIRPDSSNSYEQYF

J: TRBJ1-1
V: TRBV20-1
CDR3: CSAIPTAGAFF

J: TRBJ2-3
V: TRBV12-3/TRBV12-4
CDR3: CASTLLTGSTDTQYF

J: TRBJ2-7
V: TRBV9
CDR3: CASGDPYEQYF

J: TRBJ2-3
V: TRBV4-2
CDR3: CASSQAKIAGGGDTQYF

J: TRBJ1-2
V: TRBV9
CDR3: CASRADPNYGYTF

J: TRBJ1-3
V: TRBV19
CDR3: CASSAALGPSGNTIYF

J: TRBJ2-7
V: TRBV12-3/TRBV12-4
CDR3: CASRLSLQDEQYF

J: TRBJ1-3
V: TRBV20-1
CDR3: CSARDLGTSGNTIYF

J: TRBJ2-5
V: TRBV7-2
CDR3: CASSLTYGREETQYF

J: TRBJ1-2
V: TRBV7-9
CDR3: CASSLAGHRGGYIF

J: TRBJ2-1
V: TRBV20-1
CDR3: CSARMVARIFNEQFF

J: TRBJ1-4
V: TRBV6-1
CDR3: CASSESVKLFF

J: TRBJ1-4
V: TRBV20-1
CDR3: CSARDEIPGQGDEKLFF